This T cell receptor beta chain was recorded in a study of blood T cell repertoires in COVID-19. Study as a whole: Donors in the United States, Italy and Spain gave samples during acute or convalescent COVID-19. PBMCs, B-cell-depleted T cells, or T cells were the source of the cDNA or gDNA that made up the material.

CDR1 and CDR2 from the germline V gene are DFQATT and SNEGSKA (reference sequence). The CDR3 totals 11 residues. V was pared by 7 bases and J by 6 bases, with 12 bases between. In the original analysis: Using reference gene primer amplification, nucleated cell counts were estimated. Assay used: immunoSEQ multiplex PCR; TCRdb lists only in-frame clones, some missing. V, J and clone size reflect that table, while D and trimming were determined from the DNA. The data contain 130,000 or so clones, approximately 84% of them seen just once; the ten biggest clones take up approximately 18%. The source is a woman of 80 years or more with acute or convalescent COVID-19. Material: peripheral blood. This chain joins TRBV20-1 and TRBJ1-2; D is ambiguous. The DNA for the CDR3 is TGCAGTGTTAGTGGTCCTAATGGCTACACCTTC. It encodes CSVSGPNGYTF.